This T cell receptor beta chain was captured by sequencing in a study of neurological immune-mediated disorders. Study-wide points: Among 34 multiple sclerosis patients, phylogenetic grouping put the repertoires of 18 into a single related-CDR3 cluster, a possible signature.

This clonotype was seen ten or more times. Antigen specificity is unknown. The sample's time point: longitudinal time-point 3. cDNA synthesis was performed by 5'RACE with 10-nucleotide random UMIs. TCRdb re-analysed the 5' RACE reads in MiXCR, keeping a single row per CDR3 protein. The table lists approximately 85,000 distinct CDR3 sequences, 3.5% to 5.5% of them singletons. The sequencing input was PBMCs. This TCR was sampled from a woman aged 55-70 years with multiple sclerosis.

The CDR3 is CASSITTGELFF. The CDR3 DNA sequence: TGCGCCAGCAGTATTACCACCGGGGAGCTGTTTTTT. The genes are TRBV10-2 and TRBJ2-2; D uncertain. Germline V gene sequence: CDR1 WSHSY, CDR2 SAAADI. This CDR3 region has 12 residues. V dropped 5 bases and J dropped 4 bases, with 5 bases sitting between them.